These T cell receptor beta chains were read from a single sample in a study of shared clonotypes between healthy human individuals. Profiling relied on immunoSEQ multiplex PCR, and the TCRdb table lists in-frame clones only, not all of them. The profile shows around 700,000 clones, about 92% of them singletons. Input material: naive CD8+ T cells sorted from blood. The receptors come from a man aged 25-40 years in good health. Both conserved end residues are part of each CDR3. A D gene is named only where the DNA matches it firmly. For some rows the clone size is stated as once, few or many, or as a class when expanded; others skip it.

J gene	clone size	D gene	V gene	CDR3 length	CDR3 protein	CDR3 DNA
TRBJ2-7	NA	NA	TRBV29-1	14	CSVEDQEQSYEQYF	TGCAGCGTTGAAGATCAAGAACAGTCCTACGAGCAGTACTTC
TRBJ2-3	once	NA	TRBV5-5	15	CASSTGEAETDTQYF	TGTGCCAGCAGCACCGGTGAGGCCGAGACAGATACGCAGTATTTT
TRBJ2-5	NA	NA	TRBV14	15	CASSQERGLGETQYF	TGTGCCAGCAGCCAAGAAAGGGGACTGGGAGAGACCCAGTACTTC
TRBJ2-7	NA	TRBD1	TRBV7-6	14	CASSTQGAVNEQYF	TGTGCCAGCAGCACCCAGGGGGCGGTCAACGAGCAGTACTTC
TRBJ2-2	NA	NA	TRBV11-3	13	CASSLSVPGELFF	TGTGCCAGCAGCTTATCAGTTCCCGGGGAGCTGTTTTTT
TRBJ2-1	NA	NA	TRBV12-5	15	CASGLEGRVNNEQFF	TGTGCTAGTGGTTTGGAAGGCAGGGTAAACAATGAGCAGTTCTTC
TRBJ2-4	NA	NA	TRBV23-1	15	CASSQSSPVKNIQYF	TGCGCCAGCAGTCAAAGTTCGCCAGTTAAAAACATTCAGTACTTC
TRBJ1-2	NA	NA	TRBV7-9	12	CASSSKPGGYTF	TGCGCCAGCAGCTCAAAGCCAGGGGGCTACACCTTC
TRBJ2-1	few	NA	TRBV2	15	CASSALDEAADEQFF	TGTGCCAGCAGTGCCTTGGATGAGGCCGCCGATGAGCAGTTCTTC
TRBJ1-2	NA	TRBD1	TRBV4-1	16	CASSQDAPGQLYGYTF	TGCGCCAGCAGCCAAGATGCACCGGGACAGCTGTATGGCTACACCTTC
TRBJ2-5	NA	NA	TRBV5-4	13	CASSLSLQETQYF	TGTGCCAGCAGCTTGTCGCTCCAAGAGACCCAGTACTTC
TRBJ1-1	NA	NA	TRBV11-2	16	CASSPSPLVRNTEAFF	TGTGCCAGCAGCCCCAGCCCCCTCGTCAGGAACACTGAAGCTTTCTTT
TRBJ2-7	NA	NA	TRBV2	13	CASSDRDSYEQYF	TGTGCCAGCAGTGACCGTGACAGTTACGAGCAGTACTTC
TRBJ2-1	NA	NA	TRBV14	13	CASSRENYNEQFF	TGTGCCAGCAGCCGAGAGAATTACAATGAGCAGTTCTTC
TRBJ1-4	NA	NA	TRBV18	14	CASSPLQTNEKLFF	TGTGCCAGCTCCCCCCTACAAACTAATGAAAAACTGTTTTTT
TRBJ2-7	NA	NA	TRBV27	12	CASSLIGDEQYF	TGTGCCAGCAGTCTTATCGGGGACGAGCAGTACTTC
TRBJ2-1	once	TRBD1	TRBV9	15	CASSVDGDRGDEQFF	TGTGCCAGCAGCGTAGACGGGGACAGGGGAGATGAGCAGTTCTTC
TRBJ2-7	NA	TRBD2	TRBV29-1	16	CSVESLGSGTSYEQYF	TGCAGCGTTGAAAGTCTTGGGAGCGGGACGTCCTACGAGCAGTACTTC
TRBJ2-7	once	NA	TRBV2	12	CASVGSSYEQYF	TGTGCCAGCGTCGGGAGCTCCTACGAGCAGTACTTC
TRBJ2-7	NA	NA	TRBV2	12	CAGKGSGYEQYF	TGTGCCGGTAAAGGATCCGGCTACGAGCAGTACTTC
TRBJ2-7	NA	NA	TRBV7-2	14	CASSLAPLSYEQYF	TGTGCCAGCAGCTTAGCACCCCTCTCCTACGAGCAGTACTTC
TRBJ2-1	NA	NA	TRBV19	14	CASTDMSSYNEQFF	TGTGCCAGCACCGACATGAGCTCCTACAATGAGCAGTTCTTC
TRBJ2-5	NA	NA	TRBV7-2	16	CASSLVGSPYNETQYF	TGTGCCAGCAGCTTAGTGGGATCTCCTTACAACGAGACCCAGTACTTC
TRBJ2-3	NA	NA	TRBV6-5	15	CASSRLGALTDTQYF	TGTGCCAGCAGTCGCCTAGGGGCGTTGACAGATACGCAGTATTTT
TRBJ1-5	once	NA	TRBV27	13	CASSAAGYQPQHF	TGTGCCAGCAGTGCCGCAGGGTATCAGCCCCAGCATTTT
TRBJ2-7	NA	NA	TRBV7-6	15	CASSLEGQGGNEQYF	TGTGCCAGCAGCTTAGAGGGTCAGGGCGGGAACGAGCAGTACTTC
TRBJ2-1	NA	NA	TRBV6-1	14	CASSEDRTYNEQFF	TGTGCCAGCAGTGAAGACCGAACCTACAATGAGCAGTTCTTC
TRBJ2-1	once	NA	TRBV11-2	15	CASSWEGVSYNEQFF	TGTGCCAGCAGCTGGGAGGGGGTCTCCTACAATGAGCAGTTCTTC
TRBJ2-6	NA	NA	TRBV13	15	CASRSRVDGANVLTF	TGTGCCAGCAGAAGCAGGGTGGATGGGGCCAACGTCCTGACTTTC
TRBJ2-1	NA	TRBD2	TRBV5-3	17	CARSVGTSGSRNNEQFF	TGTGCCAGAAGCGTCGGGACTAGCGGGAGCCGCAACAATGAGCAGTTCTTC
TRBJ2-2	once	NA	TRBV9	15	CASSVVGAHTGELFF	TGTGCCAGCAGCGTCGTCGGAGCTCACACCGGGGAGCTGTTTTTT
TRBJ2-7	NA	NA	TRBV7-6	14	CASSFTEGNYEQYF	TGTGCCAGCAGCTTCACAGAGGGGAACTACGAGCAGTACTTC
TRBJ2-7	NA	NA	TRBV4-1	12	CASSPGTYEQYF	TGCGCCAGCAGCCCCGGGACCTACGAGCAGTACTTC
TRBJ2-1	NA	NA	TRBV19	14	CASNPGGSYNEQFF	TGTGCCAGTAACCCTGGCGGTTCCTACAATGAGCAGTTCTTC
TRBJ2-2	NA	NA	TRBV11-2	14	CASSQGPNTGELFF	TGTGCCAGTTCCCAGGGCCCTAACACCGGGGAGCTGTTTTTT
TRBJ2-3	once	TRBD2	TRBV9	15	CASSVGGSIQDTQYF	TGTGCCAGCAGCGTCGGCGGGAGCATTCAAGATACGCAGTATTTT
TRBJ1-1	NA	NA	TRBV29-1	16	CSVDGAVGKTNTEAFF	TGCAGCGTTGATGGTGCTGTGGGCAAGACGAACACTGAAGCTTTCTTT
TRBJ2-1	few	TRBD1	TRBV28	13	CASSPGQGTGKFF	TGTGCCAGCAGTCCGGGACAGGGGACCGGGAAGTTCTTC
TRBJ1-1	NA	NA	TRBV2	14	CASRGIRGNTEAFF	TGTGCCAGCAGGGGCATTAGGGGCAACACTGAAGCTTTCTTT
TRBJ2-1	once	NA	TRBV7-9	15	CASSADRDSYNEQFF	TGTGCCAGCAGCGCAGACCGAGACTCCTACAATGAGCAGTTCTTC
TRBJ2-1	NA	NA	TRBV5-1	16	CASSLVGLDAYNEQFF	TGCGCCAGCAGCTTGGTCGGGCTCGATGCCTACAATGAGCAGTTCTTC
TRBJ1-2	NA	NA	TRBV9	16	CASSARVGPRGYGYTF	TGTGCCAGCAGCGCCAGGGTGGGGCCCCGAGGCTATGGCTACACCTTC
TRBJ2-3	NA	TRBD2	TRBV5-6	16	CASSSRTSGTTDTQYF	TGTGCCAGCAGCTCCCGGACTAGCGGGACCACAGATACGCAGTATTTT
TRBJ1-2	NA	NA	TRBV28	16	CASMIPQGNSNYGYTF	TGTGCCAGCATGATCCCCCAGGGGAATTCTAACTATGGCTACACCTTC
TRBJ2-1	NA	TRBD2	TRBV14	18	CASSQERLAGGQYNEQFF	TGTGCCAGCAGCCAAGAAAGACTAGCGGGAGGGCAGTACAATGAGCAGTTCTTC
TRBJ1-1	NA	TRBD1	TRBV10-3	19	CAISTPPGDRGFMNTEAFF	TGTGCCATCAGCACCCCTCCGGGGGACAGGGGATTCATGAACACTGAAGCTTTCTTT
TRBJ2-7	NA	TRBD2	TRBV7-9	14	CASSLEAGSYEQYF	TGTGCCAGCAGCTTAGAAGCGGGGTCCTACGAGCAGTACTTC
TRBJ1-1	NA	NA	TRBV2	11	CASYSGTEAFF	TGTGCCAGCTATTCCGGCACTGAAGCTTTCTTT
TRBJ2-3	NA	NA	TRBV5-6	14	CASSLVRVTDTQYF	TGTGCCAGCAGCTTGGTCCGGGTCACAGATACGCAGTATTTT
TRBJ1-5	NA	NA	TRBV6-5	13	CASSWALGEPQHF	TGTGCCAGCAGTTGGGCTCTGGGGGAGCCCCAGCATTTT
TRBJ2-5	few	NA	TRBV29-1	13	CSVAPGGGETQYF	TGCAGCGTTGCTCCAGGGGGAGGAGAGACCCAGTACTTC
TRBJ2-1	NA	NA	TRBV6-5	12	CASSSPYNEQFF	TGTGCCAGCAGTTCGCCCTACAATGAGCAGTTCTTC
TRBJ2-1	NA	NA	TRBV5-4	15	CASSLIPGANNEQFF	TGTGCCAGCAGCTTGATCCCGGGGGCCAACAATGAGCAGTTCTTC
TRBJ2-5	NA	NA	TRBV27	14	CASSLSRGGETQYF	TGTGCCAGCAGTTTAAGCAGGGGGGGAGAGACCCAGTACTTC